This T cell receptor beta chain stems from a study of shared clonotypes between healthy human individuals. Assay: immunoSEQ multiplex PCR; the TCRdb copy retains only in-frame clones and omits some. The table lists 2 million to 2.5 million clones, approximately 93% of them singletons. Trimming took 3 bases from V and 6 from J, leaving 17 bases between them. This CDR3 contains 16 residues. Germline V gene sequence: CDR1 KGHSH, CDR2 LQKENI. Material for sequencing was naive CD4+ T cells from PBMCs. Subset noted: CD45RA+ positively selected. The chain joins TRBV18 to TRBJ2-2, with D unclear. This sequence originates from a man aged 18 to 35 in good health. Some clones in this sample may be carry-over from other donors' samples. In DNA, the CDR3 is TGTGCCAGCTCACCCCTATCCTCCACGGTGGCCGGGGAGCTGTTTTTT. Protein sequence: CASSPLSSTVAGELFF.